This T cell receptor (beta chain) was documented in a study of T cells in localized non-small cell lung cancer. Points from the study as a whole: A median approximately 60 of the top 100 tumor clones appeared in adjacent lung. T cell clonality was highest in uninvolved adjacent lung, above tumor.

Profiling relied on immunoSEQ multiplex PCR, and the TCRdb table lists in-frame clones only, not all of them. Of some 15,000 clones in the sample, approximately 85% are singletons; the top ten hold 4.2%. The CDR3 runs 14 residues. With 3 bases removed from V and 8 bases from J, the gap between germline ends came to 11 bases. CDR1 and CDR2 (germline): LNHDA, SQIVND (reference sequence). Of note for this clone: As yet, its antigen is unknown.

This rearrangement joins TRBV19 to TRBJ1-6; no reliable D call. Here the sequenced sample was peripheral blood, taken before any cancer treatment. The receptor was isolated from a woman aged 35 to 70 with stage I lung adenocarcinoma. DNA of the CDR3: TGTGCCAGTAGTATCAAGCCCCTGGATTCACCCCTCCACTTT. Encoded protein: CASSIKPLDSPLHF. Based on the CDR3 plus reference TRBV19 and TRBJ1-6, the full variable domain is DGGITQSPKYLFRKEGQNVTLSCEQNLNHDAMYWYRQDPGQGLRLIYYSQIVNDFQKGDIAEGYSVSREKKESFPLTVTSAQKNPTAFYLCASSIKPLDSPLHFGNGTRLTVT.